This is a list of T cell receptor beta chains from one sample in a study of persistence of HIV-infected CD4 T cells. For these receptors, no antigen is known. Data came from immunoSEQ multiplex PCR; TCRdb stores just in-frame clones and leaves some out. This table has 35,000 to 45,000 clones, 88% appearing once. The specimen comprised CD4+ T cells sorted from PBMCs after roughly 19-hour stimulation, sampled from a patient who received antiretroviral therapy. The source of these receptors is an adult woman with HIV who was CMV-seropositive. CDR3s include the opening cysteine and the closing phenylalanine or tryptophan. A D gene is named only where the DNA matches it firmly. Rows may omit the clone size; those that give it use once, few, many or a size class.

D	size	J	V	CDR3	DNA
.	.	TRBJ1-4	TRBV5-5	CASSRLGENEKLFF	TGTGCCAGCAGCCGCCTAGGGGAAAATGAAAAACTGTTTTTT
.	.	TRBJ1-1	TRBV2	CASETYSLNTEAFF	TGTGCCAGTGAAACGTACAGCCTGAACACTGAAGCTTTCTTT
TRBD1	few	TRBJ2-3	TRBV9	CASRETGGIADTQYF	TGTGCCAGCAGAGAGACAGGGGGCATCGCAGATACGCAGTATTTT
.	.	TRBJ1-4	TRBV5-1	CASSPKGELREKLFF	TGCGCCAGCAGCCCGAAGGGGGAGTTAAGGGAAAAACTGTTTTTT
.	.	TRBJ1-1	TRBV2	CASNGRDTEAFF	TGTGCCAGCAATGGGAGGGACACTGAAGCTTTCTTT
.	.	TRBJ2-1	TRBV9	CASSVGGGYNEQFF	TGTGCCAGCAGCGTAGGGGGTGGCTACAATGAGCAGTTCTTC
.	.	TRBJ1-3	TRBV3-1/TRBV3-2	CASSQDEGTIYF	TGTGCCAGCAGCCAAGATGAGGGCACCATATATTTT
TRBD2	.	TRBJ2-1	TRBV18	CASSLQAGGYNEQFF	TGTGCCAGCTCGTTACAAGCGGGGGGCTACAATGAGCAGTTCTTC
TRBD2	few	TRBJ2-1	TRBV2	CASTERGGYNEQFF	TGTGCCAGCACCGAGCGGGGGGGCTACAATGAGCAGTTCTTC
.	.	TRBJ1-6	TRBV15	CATSRDRSAGSPLHF	TGTGCCACCAGCAGGGATCGATCGGCCGGGTCACCCCTCCACTTT
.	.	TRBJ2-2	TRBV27	CANLDSMTGELFF	TGTGCCAACTTAGACAGCATGACCGGGGAGCTGTTTTTT
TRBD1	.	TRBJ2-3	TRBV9	CASSGLTGVVRCTQYF	TGTGCCAGCAGCGGGCTGACAGGGGTCGTTCGTTGCACGCAGTATTTT
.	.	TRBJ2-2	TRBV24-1	CATSDPNTGELFF	TGTGCCACCAGTGACCCGAACACCGGGGAGCTGTTTTTT
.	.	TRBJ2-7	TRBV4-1	CASSQTLTAAYEQYF	TGCGCCAGCAGCCAAACCCTGACGGCCGCCTACGAGCAGTACTTC
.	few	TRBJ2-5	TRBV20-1	CSARIETQYF	TGCAGTGCTAGAATAGAGACCCAGTACTTC
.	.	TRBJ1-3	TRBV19	CASTPTAGNTIYF	TGTGCCAGTACCCCAACCGCGGGAAACACCATATATTTT
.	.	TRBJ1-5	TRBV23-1	CASKRTKRRNQPQHF	TGCGCCAGCAAGAGGACAAAGCGTCGTAATCAGCCCCAGCATTTT
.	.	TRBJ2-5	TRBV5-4	CASSSAGTQKETQYF	TGTGCCAGCAGCTCCGCCGGGACACAAAAAGAGACCCAGTACTTC
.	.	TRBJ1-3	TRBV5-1	CASSPNAGAGNTIYF	TGCGCCAGCAGCCCTAACGCGGGTGCTGGAAACACCATATATTTT
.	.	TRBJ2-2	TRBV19	CASSEVTGELFF	TGTGCCAGTAGTGAAGTGACCGGGGAGCTGTTTTTT
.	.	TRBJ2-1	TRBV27	CASSFQGEGNEQFF	TGTGCCAGCAGTTTCCAGGGGGAGGGTAATGAGCAGTTCTTC
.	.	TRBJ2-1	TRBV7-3	CASSLTGPPFQYNEQFF	TGTGCCAGCAGCTTAACGGGTCCTCCTTTCCAATACAATGAGCAGTTCTTC
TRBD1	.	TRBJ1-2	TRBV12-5	CASGLRQGVSANYGYTF	TGTGCTAGTGGTCTACGACAGGGAGTCTCAGCTAACTATGGCTACACCTTC
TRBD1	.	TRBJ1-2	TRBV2	CASSERQGARGYTF	TGTGCCAGCAGTGAACGGCAGGGGGCGCGAGGCTACACCTTC
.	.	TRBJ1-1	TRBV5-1	CASSLERVVTEAFF	TGCGCCAGCAGCTTAGAGCGGGTGGTCACTGAAGCTTTCTTT
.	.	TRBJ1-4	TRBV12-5	CASGLNPSYEKLFF	TGTGCTAGTGGTTTGAACCCATCCTATGAAAAACTGTTTTTT
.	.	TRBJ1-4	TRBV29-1	CSVETVRHEKLFF	TGCAGCGTTGAGACTGTCAGACACGAAAAACTGTTTTTT
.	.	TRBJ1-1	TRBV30	CAWIRQVGAEAFF	TGTGCCTGGATAAGGCAGGTAGGCGCTGAAGCTTTCTTT
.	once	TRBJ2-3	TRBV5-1	CASSLEGDGSTDTQYF	TGCGCCAGCAGCTTGGAGGGGGACGGTAGCACAGATACGCAGTATTTT
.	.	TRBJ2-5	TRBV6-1	CASSESGPETQYF	TGTGCCAGCAGTGAATCAGGGCCAGAGACCCAGTACTTC
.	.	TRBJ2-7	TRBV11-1	CASSLEQVVYEQYF	TGTGCCAGCAGCTTAGAACAGGTAGTCTACGAGCAGTACTTC
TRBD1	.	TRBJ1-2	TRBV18	CASSPRTGGDSKGYTF	TGTGCCAGCTCACCGAGGACAGGGGGCGATTCGAAAGGCTACACCTTC
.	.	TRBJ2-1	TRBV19	CASSIRQSSPYNEQFF	TGTGCCAGTAGTATTCGGCAGAGTTCGCCCTACAATGAGCAGTTCTTC
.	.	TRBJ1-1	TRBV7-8	CASSLVSGYMNTEAFF	TGTGCCAGCAGCTTAGTTTCAGGCTATATGAACACTGAAGCTTTCTTT
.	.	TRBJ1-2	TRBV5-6	CASSLGRVTWGYTF	TGTGCCAGCAGCTTGGGGCGGGTGACTTGGGGCTACACCTTC
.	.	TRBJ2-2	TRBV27	CASMLGMNTGELFF	TGTGCCAGCATGTTAGGGATGAACACCGGGGAGCTGTTTTTT
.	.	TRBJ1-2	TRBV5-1	CASSLEPSGGGNYGYTF	TGCGCCAGCAGCTTGGAACCTAGCGGGGGTGGTAACTATGGCTACACCTTC
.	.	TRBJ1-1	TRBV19	CASNQGLPNTEAFF	TGTGCCAGTAACCAGGGTTTACCGAACACTGAAGCTTTCTTT
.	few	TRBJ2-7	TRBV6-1	CASSEGEQYF	TGTGCCAGCAGTGAGGGGGAGCAGTACTTC
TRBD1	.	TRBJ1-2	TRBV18	CASSLQGNDYGYTF	TGTGCCAGCTCACTACAGGGGAATGACTATGGCTACACCTTC
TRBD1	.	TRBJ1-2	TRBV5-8	CASSFGDRLDGYTF	TGTGCCAGCAGCTTTGGGGACAGGCTTGATGGCTACACCTTC
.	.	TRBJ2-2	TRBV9	CASSVATRNTGELFF	TGTGCCAGCAGCGTAGCGACAAGAAACACCGGGGAGCTGTTTTTT
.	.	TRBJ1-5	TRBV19	CASSIGQISNQPQHF	TGTGCCAGTAGTATAGGTCAGATTAGCAATCAGCCCCAGCATTTT
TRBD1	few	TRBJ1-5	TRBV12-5	CASGRTGAQPQHF	TGTGCTAGTGGTCGGACAGGGGCTCAGCCCCAGCATTTT
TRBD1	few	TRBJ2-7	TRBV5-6	CASSQTTTGDRYEQYF	TGTGCCAGCAGTCAAACGACGACAGGGGATAGGTACGAGCAGTACTTC
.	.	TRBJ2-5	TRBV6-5	CASSGRPLGTQYF	TGTGCCAGCAGCGGCCGGCCTCTTGGGACCCAGTACTTC
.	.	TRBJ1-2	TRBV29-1	CSEGTTYGYTF	TGCAGCGAGGGCACAACCTATGGCTACACCTTC